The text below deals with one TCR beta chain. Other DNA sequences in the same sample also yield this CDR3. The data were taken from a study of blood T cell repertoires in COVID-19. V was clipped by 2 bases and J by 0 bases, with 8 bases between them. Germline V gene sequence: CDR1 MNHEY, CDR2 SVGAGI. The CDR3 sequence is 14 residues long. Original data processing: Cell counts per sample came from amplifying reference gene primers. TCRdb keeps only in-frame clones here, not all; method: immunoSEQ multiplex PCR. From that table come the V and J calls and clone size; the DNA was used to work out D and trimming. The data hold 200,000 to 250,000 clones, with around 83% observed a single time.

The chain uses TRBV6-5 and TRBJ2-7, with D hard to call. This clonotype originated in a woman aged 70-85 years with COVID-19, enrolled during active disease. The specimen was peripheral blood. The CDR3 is CASSYRGSSYEQYF. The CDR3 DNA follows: TGTGCCAGCAGTTACCGAGGTAGCTCCTACGAGCAGTACTTC.